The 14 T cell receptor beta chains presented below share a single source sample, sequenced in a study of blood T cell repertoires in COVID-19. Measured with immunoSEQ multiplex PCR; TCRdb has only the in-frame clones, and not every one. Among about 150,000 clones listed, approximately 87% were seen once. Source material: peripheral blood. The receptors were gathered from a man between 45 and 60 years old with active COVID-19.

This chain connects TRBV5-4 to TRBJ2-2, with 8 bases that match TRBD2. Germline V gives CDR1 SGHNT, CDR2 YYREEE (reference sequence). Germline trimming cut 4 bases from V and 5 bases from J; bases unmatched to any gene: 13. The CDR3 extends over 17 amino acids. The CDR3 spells CASSKTTSGTRTGELFF. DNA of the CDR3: TGTGCCAGCAGCAAAACAACATCCGGGACTAGAACCGGGGAGCTGTTTTTT.

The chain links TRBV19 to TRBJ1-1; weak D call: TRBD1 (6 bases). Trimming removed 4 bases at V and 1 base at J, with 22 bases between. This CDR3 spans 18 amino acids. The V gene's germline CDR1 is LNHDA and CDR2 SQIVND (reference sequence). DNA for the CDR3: TGTGCCAGTAGTAAGGGCCTACAGGGAAGGTTTGGGAACACTGAAGCTTTCTTT. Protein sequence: CASSKGLQGRFGNTEAFF.

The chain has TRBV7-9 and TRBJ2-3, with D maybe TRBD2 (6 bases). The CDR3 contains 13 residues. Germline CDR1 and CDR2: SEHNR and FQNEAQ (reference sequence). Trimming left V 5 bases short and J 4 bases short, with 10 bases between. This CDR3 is CASSRSGADTQYF. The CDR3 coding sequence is TGTGCCAGCAGCCGCTCGGGGGCAGATACGCAGTATTTT.

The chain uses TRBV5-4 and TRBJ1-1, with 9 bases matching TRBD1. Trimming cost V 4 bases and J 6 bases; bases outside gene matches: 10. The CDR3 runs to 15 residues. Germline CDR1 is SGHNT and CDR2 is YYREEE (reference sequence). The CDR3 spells CASSTQTGGFSEAFF. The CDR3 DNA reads TGTGCCAGCAGCACTCAAACAGGGGGCTTCTCTGAAGCTTTCTTT.

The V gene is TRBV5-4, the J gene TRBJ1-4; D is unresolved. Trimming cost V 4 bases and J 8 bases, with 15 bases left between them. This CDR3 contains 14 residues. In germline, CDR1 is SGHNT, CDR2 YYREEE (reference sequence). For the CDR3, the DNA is TGTGCCAGCAGCCCTAGCGGAGGGCTCGAAAAACTGTTTTTT. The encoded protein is CASSPSGGLEKLFF.

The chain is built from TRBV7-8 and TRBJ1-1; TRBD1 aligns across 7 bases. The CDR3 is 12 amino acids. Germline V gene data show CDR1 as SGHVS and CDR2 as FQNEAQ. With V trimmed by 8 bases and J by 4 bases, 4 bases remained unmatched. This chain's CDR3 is CASGRDSTEAFF. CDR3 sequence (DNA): TGTGCCAGCGGCCGGGACAGCACTGAAGCTTTCTTT.

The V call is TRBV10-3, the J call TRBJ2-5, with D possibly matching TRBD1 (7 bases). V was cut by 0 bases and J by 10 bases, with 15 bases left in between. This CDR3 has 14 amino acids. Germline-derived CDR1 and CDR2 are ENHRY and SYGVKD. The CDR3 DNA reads TGTGCCATCAGTGAGTCGTCGGAGGGGGCTGGCCAGTACTTC. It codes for CAISESSEGAGQYF.

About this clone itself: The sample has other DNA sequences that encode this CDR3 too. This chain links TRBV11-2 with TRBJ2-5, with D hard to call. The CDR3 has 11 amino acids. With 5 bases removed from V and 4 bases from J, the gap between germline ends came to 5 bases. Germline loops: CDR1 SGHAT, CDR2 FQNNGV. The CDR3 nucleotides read TGTGCCAGCAGCCTCCGAGAGACCCAGTACTTC. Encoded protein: CASSLRETQYF.

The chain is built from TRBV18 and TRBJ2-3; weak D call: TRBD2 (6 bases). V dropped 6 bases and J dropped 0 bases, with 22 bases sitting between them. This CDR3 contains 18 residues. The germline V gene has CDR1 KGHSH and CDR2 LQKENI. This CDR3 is CASSPWKRAGASTDTQYF. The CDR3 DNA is TGTGCCAGCTCCCCGTGGAAGCGGGCCGGTGCTAGCACAGATACGCAGTATTTT.

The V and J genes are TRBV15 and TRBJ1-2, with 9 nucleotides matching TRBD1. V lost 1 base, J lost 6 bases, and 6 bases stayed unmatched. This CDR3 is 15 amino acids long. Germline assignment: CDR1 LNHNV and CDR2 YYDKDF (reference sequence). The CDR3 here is CATSRAPGQGHGYTF. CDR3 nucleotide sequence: TGTGCCACCAGCAGAGCCCCGGGACAGGGCCATGGCTACACCTTC.

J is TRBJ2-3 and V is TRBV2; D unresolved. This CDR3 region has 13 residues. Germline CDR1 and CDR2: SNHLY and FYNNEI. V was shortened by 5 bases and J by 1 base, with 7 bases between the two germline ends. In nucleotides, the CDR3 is TGTGCCAGCAGTTTGGGCCGCACAGATACGCAGTATTTT. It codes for CASSLGRTDTQYF.

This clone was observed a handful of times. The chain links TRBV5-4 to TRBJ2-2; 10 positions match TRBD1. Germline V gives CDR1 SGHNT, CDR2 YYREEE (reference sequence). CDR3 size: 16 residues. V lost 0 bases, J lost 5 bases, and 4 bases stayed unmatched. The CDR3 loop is CASSLGRTGGTGELFF. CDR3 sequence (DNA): TGTGCCAGCAGCTTGGGGCGGACAGGGGGAACCGGGGAGCTGTTTTTT.

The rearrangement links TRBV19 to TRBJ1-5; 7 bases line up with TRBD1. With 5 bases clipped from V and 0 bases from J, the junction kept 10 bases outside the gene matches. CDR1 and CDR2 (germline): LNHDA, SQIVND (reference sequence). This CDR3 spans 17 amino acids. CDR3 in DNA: TGTGCCAGTAGTCCTCCCCGGGACAGATATAGCAATCAGCCCCAGCATTTT. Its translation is CASSPPRDRYSNQPQHF.

The CDR3 coding sequence is TGCGCCAGCAGCCAGGGTAGCGAGGTTACGCAGTATTTT. This codes for CASSQGSEVTQYF. The chain carries TRBV4-1 and TRBJ2-3; possibly TRBD2 for D (5 bases). V lost 3 bases to trimming and J lost 8 bases, with 12 bases between them. This CDR3 spans 13 amino acids. The germline V gene has CDR1 MGHRA and CDR2 YSYEKL.